What follows are 7 T cell receptor beta chains derived from one specimen sequenced in a study of regulatory and conventional T cells in RAG deficiency. Genomic DNA came from blood regulatory T cells gated CD4+ CD25-high CD127-low. TCRdb's table, derived via immunoSEQ multiplex PCR, lists solely in-frame clones and lacks some. The table records 15,000 to 20,000 clones, approximately 88% of them present only once. These data were likewise used in another study, on regulatory T cells. In that study: Primers: 52 TRBV forward and 13 TRBJ reverse.

The sequencing input was Tregs sorted from blood. The receptors come from a human donor in good health.

This chain joins TRBV30 and TRBJ2-2; TRBD1 aligns across 9 bases. From germline, CDR1 is GTSNPN and CDR2 SVGIG (reference sequence). The trim removed 2 bases at V and 9 bases at J, leaving 10 bases unmatched. The CDR3 has 15 amino acids. CDR3 sequence: CAWSNPGQGFWELFF. CDR3 nucleotides: TGTGCCTGGAGTAACCCGGGACAGGGATTCTGGGAGCTGTTTTTT.

The chain couples TRBV18 to TRBJ1-4; TRBD1 matches at 8 bases. Germline V lookup: CDR1 KGHSH, CDR2 LQKENI. This CDR3 has 15 residues. Trimming removed 8 bases from V and 3 bases from J; junction bases left unmatched: 8. The CDR3 DNA is TGTGCCAGCAAAATCCGGGACAGGCCTAATGAAAAACTGTTTTTT. Translation gives CASKIRDRPNEKLFF.

The chain uses TRBV2 and TRBJ2-1; weak D call: TRBD2 (7 bases). The CDR3 covers 20 residues. Between the trimmed V and J ends, which lost 5 bases and 9 bases, there was a span of 35 bases. Germline loops: CDR1 SNHLY, CDR2 FYNNEI. The CDR3 nucleotides are TGTGCCAGCAGTAAGCCCCGGGGGGCTAGCGGAGCCGGCGGGAGTCGTGAGCAGTTCTTC. It is translated as CASSKPRGASGAGGSREQFF.

V is TRBV7-3 and J is TRBJ1-6; D may be TRBD1 (5 bases). Looked up from germline, CDR1 is SGHTA and CDR2 is FQGTGA. There are 13 residues in the CDR3. With 0 bases removed from V and 14 bases from J, the gap between germline ends came to 11 bases. This CDR3 reads CASSLTQGATLHF. The DNA of the CDR3 is TGTGCCAGCAGCTTAACGCAGGGCGCCACCCTCCACTTT.

This chain connects TRBV19 to TRBJ1-6; no firm D call. CDR1 LNHDA and CDR2 SQIVND come from the germline V gene (reference sequence). The V and J ends lost 2 bases and 0 bases respectively, with 11 bases between them. This CDR3 is built from 17 residues. The CDR3 DNA is TGTGCCAGTAGTATACTACATCCGGGCTCCTATAATTCACCCCTCCACTTT. Translating gives CASSILHPGSYNSPLHF.

J is TRBJ2-2 and V is TRBV11-1; no clear D. V shed 3 bases and J shed 7 bases, with 3 bases lying between them. This CDR3 has 11 residues. Germline V gene data show CDR1 as SGHAT and CDR2 as FQDESV (reference sequence). The CDR3 bases are TGTGCCAGCAGCTTCCACGGGGAGCTGTTTTTT. The encoded protein is CASSFHGELFF.

This clone was detected only a few times. This sequence joins TRBV9 and TRBJ2-7; the match to TRBD1 covers 9 bases. Trimming took 4 bases from V and 2 from J; bases not matched to a gene: 4. Per germline, CDR1 SGDLS and CDR2 YYNGEE. This CDR3 has 14 residues. Here the CDR3 DNA reads TGTGCCAGCAGCCCGGGACAGGGAACCTACGAGCAGTACTTC. This translates into CASSPGQGTYEQYF.